This record covers a single T cell receptor beta chain. The antigen is not known. These data originate in a study of OX40 agonist ivuxolimab in advanced cancers. Study-wide results and caveats: At 0.1 to 3.0 mg/kg and by week 6, clonal expansion occurred in CD4+ and CD8+ blood T cells.

This CDR3 spans 16 amino acids. Germline CDR1 reads SEHNR; CDR2 reads FQNEAQ (reference sequence). Trimming cost V 5 bases and J 2 bases, with 15 bases left between them. Sequenced by immunoSEQ multiplex PCR; TCRdb stores in-frame clones only, minus some. This table holds fewer than 30,000 clones, over 80% found once. Exclusion of a patient followed from autoimmune disease history or systemic immunosuppression. The TCR originated in an adult with an advanced solid tumor such as melanoma, head and neck, liver or kidney cancer. The genes are TRBV7-9 and TRBJ2-2, with D perhaps matching TRBD1 (6 bases). The sample was CD4+ or CD8+ T cells sorted from blood, taken in a trial of the OX40 agonist ivuxolimab. CDR3 nucleotides: TGTGCCAGCAGCCCTGACAGGAACGAAAACACCGGGGAGCTGTTTTTT. Translating it yields CASSPDRNENTGELFF.